The 23 T cell receptor beta chains presented below share a single source sample, sequenced in a study of cytomegalovirus exposure and HLA in healthy donors. PCR used 60 Vbeta primers and 13 Jbeta primers. The data were produced by immunoSEQ multiplex PCR, yet TCRdb's version contains in-frame clones alone and is incomplete. The repertoire holds 85,000 to 130,000 clones, with 76% as singletons. Sequenced input: PBMCs. These TCRs come from a woman aged 50 to 60 in good health and CMV-seropositive.

The chain combines TRBV4-1 with TRBJ2-3, with D tentatively TRBD2 (6 bases). The germline V gene has CDR1 MGHRA and CDR2 YSYEKL. The CDR3 has 18 residues. V lost 1 base and J lost 0, with 17 bases in between. CDR3 protein: CASSQAGMAGGSTDTQYF. The CDR3 DNA is TGCGCCAGCAGCCAAGCGGGAATGGCTGGGGGGAGCACAGATACGCAGTATTTT.

The chain joins TRBV14 to TRBJ1-2; no reliable D call. The CDR3 is 11 amino acids. CDR1 SGHDN and CDR2 FVKESK come from the germline V gene. V was cut by 1 base and J by 7 bases, with 4 bases left in between. CDR3 sequence (DNA): TGTGCCAGCAGCCAAGGGCTTGGCTACACCTTC. It specifies CASSQGLGYTF.

Comments on this clone: Other nucleotide sequences in the sample specify the same CDR3. This chain links TRBV12-5 with TRBJ1-1; 9 bases are shared with TRBD1. In germline, CDR1 is LGHNT, CDR2 FRNRAP. The CDR3 is made up of 16 amino acids. Germline trimming cut 0 bases from V and 3 bases from J; bases unmatched to any gene: 5. The CDR3: CASGLVYGTGYTEAFF. Written as DNA, the CDR3 is TGTGCTAGTGGTTTGGTATACGGGACAGGGTACACTGAAGCTTTCTTT.

The J gene is TRBJ2-1, the V gene TRBV9, with D possibly matching TRBD2 (7 bases). Germline V gives CDR1 SGDLS, CDR2 YYNGEE. The CDR3 contains 13 residues. V was cut by 4 bases and J by 6 bases, with 11 bases left in between. The CDR3 loop is CASSFGGANEQFF. CDR3 bases: TGTGCCAGCAGCTTTGGGGGGGCCAATGAGCAGTTCTTC.

V and J are TRBV27 and TRBJ1-4, with TRBD1 matching 8 bases. The germline gives CDR1 MNHEY, CDR2 SMNVEV (reference sequence). Trimming at V came to 4 bases and at J to 7 bases, leaving 14 bases not matched to a gene. This CDR3 spans 17 amino acids. The CDR3 is CASSSDRGPNAGEKLFF. The CDR3 bases are TGTGCCAGCAGTTCCGACAGGGGTCCTAACGCCGGTGAAAAACTGTTTTTT.

Comment on this clone: At the DNA level, this CDR3 is encoded by other sequences in the same sample as well. CDR3 sequence (DNA): TGTGCCAGCAGCCGAACAGGAGACTATGGCTACACCTTC. It translates to CASSRTGDYGYTF. The chain links TRBV5-4 to TRBJ1-2; the D gene is possibly TRBD1 (5 bases). V was cut by 4 bases and J by 3 bases, with 10 bases left in between. This CDR3 spans 13 amino acids. Germline V gives CDR1 SGHNT, CDR2 YYREEE (reference sequence).

The chain is built from TRBV9 and TRBJ2-5, with 9 bases lining up with TRBD1. V was clipped by 2 bases and J by 1 base; unmatched bases: 6. CDR1 SGDLS and CDR2 YYNGEE come from the germline V gene. The CDR3 runs to 16 residues. In DNA, the CDR3 is TGTGCCAGCAGCGTCTCCGGGACAGGGTTCCAAGAGACCCAGTACTTC. It is translated as CASSVSGTGFQETQYF. Variable domain in full (rest from reference TRBV9 and TRBJ2-5): DSGVTQTPKHLITATGQRVTLRCSPRSGDLSVYWYQQSLDQGLQFLIQYYNGEERAKGNILERFSAQQFPDLHSELNLSSLELGDSALYFCASSVSGTGFQETQYFGPGTRLLVL.

The rearrangement joins TRBV5-1 to TRBJ1-1; tentatively, D is TRBD1 (6 bases). Trimming pared 2 bases from V and 5 bases from J, leaving 22 bases between. Looked up from germline, CDR1 is SGHRS and CDR2 is YFSETQ. The CDR3 loop spans 17 amino acids. This CDR3 is CASSFGVFRGGNTEAFF. CDR3 nucleotide sequence: TGCGCCAGCAGCTTCGGGGTTTTCCGCGGGGGCAATACTGAAGCTTTCTTT.

The chain employs TRBV5-1 and TRBJ2-1, with D perhaps TRBD2 (5 bases). The CDR3 sequence is 16 residues long. The V gene lost 1 base and the J gene lost 1 base, with 12 bases spanning the gap. Germline V gene data show CDR1 as SGHRS and CDR2 as YFSETQ. CDR3 residues: CASSLMGRGSYNEQFF. Here the CDR3 DNA reads TGCGCCAGCAGCTTGATGGGCCGCGGGTCCTACAATGAGCAGTTCTTC. The whole variable domain, remainder taken from reference TRBV5-1 and TRBJ2-1, is KAGVTQTPRYLIKTRGQQVTLSCSPISGHRSVSWYQQTPGQGLQFLFEYFSETQRNKGNFPGRFSGRQFSNSRSEMNVSTLELGDSALYLCASSLMGRGSYNEQFFGPGTRLTVL.

V is TRBV7-2 and J is TRBJ1-1; 8 bases agree with TRBD1. Losses at the gene ends were 2 bases for V and 11 bases for J; bases not matched to a gene: 4. Germline assignment: CDR1 SGHTA and CDR2 FQGNSA. The CDR3 totals 12 residues. CDR3 coding DNA: TGTGCCAGCAGCTTAAGGACAGGGAGGGCTTTCTTT. Translation: CASSLRTGRAFF.

In this sample, this clone turned up a few times. The chain links TRBV18 to TRBJ1-2; 9 nucleotides align to TRBD1. CDR1 and CDR2 from the germline V gene are KGHSH and LQKENI. After removal of 3 bases from V and 4 bases from J, the junction contained 0 bases not matched to a gene. The CDR3 has 13 amino acids. The CDR3 DNA sequence: TGTGCCAGCTCACCGGACAGGGGCTATGGCTACACCTTC. This sequence encodes CASSPDRGYGYTF. Together with reference TRBV18 and TRBJ1-2, the CDR3 gives the full variable domain: NAGVMQNPRHLVRRRGQEARLRCSPMKGHSHVYWYRQLPEEGLKFMVYLQKENIIDESGMPKERFSAEFPKEGPSILRIQQVVRGDSAAYFCASSPDRGYGYTFGSGTRLTVV.

This clone was seen more than once but under ten times. This rearrangement joins TRBV4-1 to TRBJ1-4; TRBD1 is a possible D gene (5 bases). The germline V and J ends were trimmed by 2 bases and 6 bases, with 16 bases remaining between them. This CDR3 comprises 16 residues. The germline V gene encodes CDR1 MGHRA and CDR2 YSYEKL. The CDR3 DNA sequence: TGCGCCAGCAGCCAACAACAGGCGCGGCCGGATGAAAAACTGTTTTTT. Protein product: CASSQQQARPDEKLFF.

This clone was seen only a few times. The genes are TRBV6-5 and TRBJ1-1, with D possibly TRBD1 on 5 matching bases. The V end was cut by 5 bases, the J end by 2 bases, with 9 bases between. Germline V gene lookup returns CDR1 MNHEY and CDR2 SVGAGI. This CDR3 region has 13 residues. This CDR3 is CASSRQLNTEAFF. CDR3 nucleotides: TGTGCCAGCAGTCGACAGCTTAACACTGAAGCTTTCTTT.

The chain employs TRBV5-1 and TRBJ1-4; 7 bases fit TRBD1. Germline V lookup: CDR1 SGHRS, CDR2 YFSETQ. V shed 0 bases and J 0 bases; nucleotides not matched to a gene: 17. This CDR3 has 21 amino acids. Here the CDR3 DNA reads TGCGCCAGCAGCTTGGGCTTAACCGGGACAGTAAAGCGTACAACTAATGAAAAACTGTTTTTT. It encodes CASSLGLTGTVKRTTNEKLFF.

In this sample, this clone turned up a few times. The chain is built from TRBV5-1 and TRBJ2-7; tentatively, D is TRBD1 (6 bases). In germline, CDR1 is SGHRS, CDR2 YFSETQ. Trimming cost V 4 bases and J 6 bases, with 17 bases left between them. There are 14 residues in the CDR3. This CDR3 is CASSKEGGVGEQYF. CDR3 nucleotide sequence: TGCGCCAGCAGCAAGGAAGGGGGAGTTGGCGAGCAGTACTTC.

The CDR3, as DNA: TGCGCCAGCCGGGAGGGGGGGGGCGGAGATACGCAGTATTTT. Translation gives CASREGGGGDTQYF. The chain has TRBV10-1 and TRBJ2-3; TRBD2 agrees at 8 bases. The CDR3 sequence is 14 residues long. Trimming at V came to 8 bases and at J to 5 bases, leaving 9 bases not matched to a gene. CDR1 is WNHNN and CDR2 is SYGVQD in the germline V gene (reference sequence).

The chain recombines TRBV6-1 with TRBJ1-1; possible D gene TRBD1, 6 bases. From germline, CDR1 is MNHNS and CDR2 SASEGT. V lost 7 bases to trimming and J lost 0 bases, with 12 bases between them. CDR3 size: 14 residues. In nucleotides, the CDR3 is TGTGCCAGCACCCGGACAGCCATGAACACTGAAGCTTTCTTT. It is translated as CASTRTAMNTEAFF.

The genes are TRBV5-5 and TRBJ1-6; D may be TRBD1 (5 bases). The V end was cut by 1 base, the J end by 10 bases, with 15 bases between. This CDR3 region has 15 residues. Germline CDR1 reads SGHKS; CDR2 reads YYEKEE (reference sequence). The CDR3 sequence is CASSLLSGGNSPLHF. DNA of the CDR3: TGTGCCAGCAGCTTGCTAAGTGGGGGGAACTCACCCCTCCACTTT.

As for this clone: At one boundary the junction diverges from the germline segment, which might be a read error. The chain combines TRBV7-7 with TRBJ2-7, with TRBD2 as a possible D gene (6 bases). This CDR3 contains 15 residues. The germline gives CDR1 SSHAT, CDR2 FNYEAQ (reference sequence). The CDR3 here is CASSLALGEAYEQYF. DNA for the CDR3: TGTGCTAGCAGCCTGGCCCTAGGGGAGGCCTACGAGCAGTACTTC.

This chain uses TRBV10-3 with TRBJ2-1, with TRBD2 matching over 11 bases. V gave up 10 bases and J gave up 0 bases; unmatched junction bases: 5. This CDR3 spans 15 amino acids. Looked up from germline, CDR1 is ENHRY and CDR2 is SYGVKD. CDR3 loop: CATGTSGRSYNEQFF. The CDR3 DNA reads TGTGCCACCGGGACTAGCGGCCGCTCCTACAATGAGCAGTTCTTC.

The chain links TRBV4-2 to TRBJ2-3; no firm D call. Germline CDR1 LGHNA, CDR2 YNFKEQ. The CDR3 length is 14 residues. The germline V and J ends were trimmed by 0 bases and 9 bases, with 13 bases remaining between them. The CDR3 region has the DNA TGTGCCAGCAGCCAAGATCGAGGTGCGGAAACGCAGTATTTT. It encodes CASSQDRGAETQYF.

The chain employs TRBV2 and TRBJ2-6; D gene ambiguous. V was trimmed by 6 bases and J by 4 bases, leaving 10 bases between them. The germline gives CDR1 SNHLY, CDR2 FYNNEI. The CDR3 totals 14 residues. The CDR3 sequence is CASRTNPGANVLTF. CDR3 in DNA: TGTGCCAGCAGGACAAATCCCGGGGCCAACGTCCTGACTTTC.

A single count supports this clone. This chain uses TRBV9 with TRBJ2-3; D perhaps matches TRBD1 (5 bases). The CDR3 extends over 13 amino acids. The ends were cut back, 3 bases at V and 6 bases at J, with 11 bases in the middle. Germline V lookup: CDR1 SGDLS, CDR2 YYNGEE. The CDR3 loop reads CASSAADSDTQYF. The DNA for the CDR3 is TGTGCCAGCAGCGCCGCCGACAGCGATACGCAGTATTTT.